This TCR beta chain was recorded in a study of response to subunit inactivated influenza vaccine. Comments on this clonotype: Its antigen remains unknown.

MiXCR was run by TCRdb on the RT-PCR reads, yielding one entry per CDR3 protein. This sample has approximately 530,000 distinct CDR3 sequences, with 10% to 15% found just once. General study results and limits: Authors proposed each seasonal influenza vaccination draws in few new T cells.

Sequenced here: PBMCs from blood, sampled roughly 45 days after vaccination. This receptor was obtained from a man aged 45-60 years who received an inactivated influenza vaccine.

CDR3 bases: TGTGCCAGCAGCGTTGGGATCTCTGGAAACACCATATATTTT. Its translation: CASSVGISGNTIYF. The rearrangement joins TRBV9 to TRBJ1-3; D is undetermined. Germline V gene lookup returns CDR1 SGDLS and CDR2 YYNGEE. Trimming cost V 2 bases and J 0 bases, with 6 bases left between them. This CDR3 contains 14 residues.